The 10 T cell receptor beta chains presented below share a single source sample, sequenced in a study of blood T cell repertoires in COVID-19. Clones were sequenced by immunoSEQ multiplex PCR, and TCRdb holds only the in-frame ones, with some missing. The data hold about 120,000 clones, with roughly nine tenths observed a single time. The sequenced sample was peripheral blood. All receptors derive from a man between 45 and 60 years old with active COVID-19.

The chain has TRBV5-6 and TRBJ2-7, with 7 positions matching TRBD1. The CDR3 spans 15 residues. Germline V lookup: CDR1 SGHDT, CDR2 YYEEEE. The V gene end was trimmed by 0 bases and the J gene end by 3 bases; junction bases not matched to a gene: 6. CDR3 protein: CASSLGGGQNYEQYV. DNA of the CDR3: TGTGCCAGCAGCTTGGGAGGGGGACAGAACTACGAGCAGTACGTC.

CDR3 bases: TGCAGTGCTATACTTGGTACGCAGTATTTT. This sequence encodes CSAILGTQYF. The V gene is TRBV20-1, the J gene TRBJ2-3, with D hard to call. This CDR3 comprises 10 residues. Deletions cut 4 bases from V and 8 bases from J, with 7 bases between. Germline V CDR1 and CDR2: DFQATT, SNEGSKA (reference sequence).

This clone was recorded once. The rearrangement uses TRBV5-4 and TRBJ2-3; 10 bases align to TRBD2. V lost 4 bases and J lost 3; bases outside the gene matches: 8. CDR1 is SGHNT, CDR2 YYREEE, per germline (reference sequence). This CDR3 is 16 amino acids long. In DNA form, the CDR3 reads TGTGCCAGCAGCGGTGGACTAGCGGCAACGACAGATACGCAGTATTTT. Protein sequence: CASSGGLAATTDTQYF. Supplemented by reference TRBV5-4 and TRBJ2-3, the full variable domain reads ETGVTQSPTHLIKTRGQQVTLRCSSQSGHNTVSWYQQALGQGPQFIFQYYREEENGRGNFPPRFSGLQFPNYSSELNVNALELDDSALYLCASSGGLAATTDTQYFGPGTRLTVL.

In its sample, this clone was seen a few times. The rearrangement joins TRBV4-1 to TRBJ2-1, with a weak D call TRBD2 (5 bases). There are 15 residues in the CDR3. Germline assignment: CDR1 MGHRA and CDR2 YSYEKL. The V end was cut by 0 bases, the J end by 9 bases, with 15 bases between. The DNA for the CDR3 is TGCGCCAGCAGCCAAGACGCCACTAGGAGCCTTGAGCAGTTCTTC. Its protein product is CASSQDATRSLEQFF.

This clone was counted only a few times. The gene calls are TRBV9 and TRBJ2-2; D remains ambiguous. Germline CDR1 SGDLS, CDR2 YYNGEE. The germline V and J ends were trimmed by 0 bases and 3 bases, with 3 bases remaining between them. The CDR3 runs to 13 residues. CDR3 sequence: CASSVADTGELFF. The CDR3 DNA sequence: TGTGCCAGCAGCGTAGCGGACACCGGGGAGCTGTTTTTT.

V usage is TRBV3-1 (or the pseudogene TRBV3-2) and J usage is TRBJ2-1, with 10 bases identical to TRBD2. The CDR3 is 15 residues long. J lost 2 bases, V lost 4 bases, and 2 bases had no gene match. The germline gives CDR1 LGHDT, CDR2 YNNKEL (reference sequence). In DNA form, the CDR3 reads TGTGCCAGCAGCCCTAGCGGGAGAGCCTACAATGAGCAGTTCTTC. Its translation: CASSPSGRAYNEQFF.

The chain employs TRBV3-1 (or the pseudogene TRBV3-2) and TRBJ1-4; TRBD1 matches 9 bases. The V segment lost 3 bases and the J segment 5 bases; nucleotides outside the gene matches: 4. The CDR3 is 15 amino acids. The V gene's germline CDR1 is LGHDT and CDR2 YNNKEL (reference sequence). The CDR3 here is CASSHRGQGNEKLFF. The CDR3 DNA is TGTGCCAGCAGCCACCGGGGACAGGGAAATGAAAAACTGTTTTTT.

The chain uses TRBV11-3 and TRBJ1-1; D is possibly TRBD1 (5 bases). The CDR3 has 14 residues. The V and J ends lost 1 base and 2 bases respectively, with 8 bases between them. Germline V lookup: CDR1 SGHNT, CDR2 YENEEA. This CDR3 is CASSLGQKNTEAFF. The CDR3 nucleotides read TGTGCCAGCAGCTTAGGACAGAAAAACACTGAAGCTTTCTTT.

The chain joins TRBV27 to TRBJ2-2; no definite D call. Germline V gene lookup returns CDR1 MNHEY and CDR2 SMNVEV (reference sequence). The CDR3 sequence is 13 residues long. The V end lost 0 bases, the J end lost 7 bases, and 6 bases lay between the germline ends. The CDR3 coding sequence is TGTGCCAGCAGTTTATCACGGGTCGGGGAGCTGTTTTTT. Protein product: CASSLSRVGELFF.

V and J are TRBV18 and TRBJ2-5; the D is unclear. The CDR3 is 13 amino acids. V lost 2 bases, J lost 2 bases, and 6 bases lay in between. CDR1 KGHSH and CDR2 LQKENI come from the germline V gene. The CDR3 spells CASSPTRQETQYF. The CDR3, as DNA: TGTGCCAGCTCACCAACGAGACAAGAGACCCAGTACTTC.